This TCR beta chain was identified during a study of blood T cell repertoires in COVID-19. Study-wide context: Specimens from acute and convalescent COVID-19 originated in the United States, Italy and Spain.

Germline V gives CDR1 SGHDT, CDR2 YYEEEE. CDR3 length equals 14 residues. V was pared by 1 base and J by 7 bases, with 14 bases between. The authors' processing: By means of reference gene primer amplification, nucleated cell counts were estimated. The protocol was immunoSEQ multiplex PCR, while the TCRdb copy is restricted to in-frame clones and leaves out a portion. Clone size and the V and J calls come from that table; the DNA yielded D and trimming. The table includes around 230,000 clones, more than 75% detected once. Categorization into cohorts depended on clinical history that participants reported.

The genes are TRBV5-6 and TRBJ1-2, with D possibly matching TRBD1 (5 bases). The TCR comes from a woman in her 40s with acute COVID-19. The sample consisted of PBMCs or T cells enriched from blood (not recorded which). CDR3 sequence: CASSLLQVSVGYTF. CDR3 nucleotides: TGTGCCAGCAGCTTGTTACAGGTGTCCGTTGGCTACACCTTC.